The present T cell receptor beta chain was sequenced within a study of T cells after yellow fever vaccination. The table lists this clonotype with many counts. Germline lookup yields CDR1 SNHLY and CDR2 FYNNEI. V lost 7 bases and J 4 bases, leaving 11 bases between the germline ends. CDR3 length: 13 residues. Each CDR3 protein is one row after TCRdb ran MiXCR on the 5' RACE reads. The data contain about 340,000 distinct CDR3 sequences, around 12% of them singletons. The genes are TRBV2 and TRBJ1-5; D is undetermined. The source is a man between 18 and 35 years old who received the YFV17D yellow fever vaccine. The specimen was CD4+ T cells sorted from PBMCs, collected 15 days after the yellow fever booster vaccination. CDR3 sequence (DNA): TGTGCCAGCACCTTCTCAGAGAATCAGCCCCAGCATTTT. Protein sequence: CASTFSENQPQHF.